Reported below is one T cell receptor (beta chain). The sample comes from a study of technical replicates of blood from a few donors. V gave up 5 bases and J gave up 11 bases; unmatched junction bases: 15. CDR3 length: 17 amino acids. CDR1 is SEHNR, CDR2 FQNEAQ, per germline (reference sequence). Here immunoSEQ multiplex PCR was the method, and the copy in TCRdb shows in-frame clones only, minus some. The sample has 85,000 to 100,000 clones; 85% to 95% are singletons. This chain links TRBV7-9 with TRBJ2-2; TRBD1 agrees at 12 bases. The sequenced material came from T cells isolated from PBMCs. This TCR came from a human donor in good health. The DNA for the CDR3 is TGTGCCAGCAGCGAAATCCCGGGACAGGGGGCTTTTCTTGAGCTGTTTTTT. This codes for CASSEIPGQGAFLELFF.